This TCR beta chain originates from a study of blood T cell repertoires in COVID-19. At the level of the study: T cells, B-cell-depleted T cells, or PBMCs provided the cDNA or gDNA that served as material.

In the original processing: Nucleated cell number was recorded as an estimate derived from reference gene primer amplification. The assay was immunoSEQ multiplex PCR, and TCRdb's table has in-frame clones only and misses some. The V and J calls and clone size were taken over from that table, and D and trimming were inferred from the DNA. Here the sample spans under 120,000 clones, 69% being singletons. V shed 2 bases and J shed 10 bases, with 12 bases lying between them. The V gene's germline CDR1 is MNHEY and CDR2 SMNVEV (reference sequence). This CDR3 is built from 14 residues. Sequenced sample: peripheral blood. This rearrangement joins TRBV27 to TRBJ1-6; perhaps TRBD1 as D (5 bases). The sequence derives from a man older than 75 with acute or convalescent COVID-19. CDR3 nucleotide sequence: TGTGCCAGCAGTTTAGGGGGGTTTAGCTCACCCCTCCACTTT. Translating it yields CASSLGGFSSPLHF.